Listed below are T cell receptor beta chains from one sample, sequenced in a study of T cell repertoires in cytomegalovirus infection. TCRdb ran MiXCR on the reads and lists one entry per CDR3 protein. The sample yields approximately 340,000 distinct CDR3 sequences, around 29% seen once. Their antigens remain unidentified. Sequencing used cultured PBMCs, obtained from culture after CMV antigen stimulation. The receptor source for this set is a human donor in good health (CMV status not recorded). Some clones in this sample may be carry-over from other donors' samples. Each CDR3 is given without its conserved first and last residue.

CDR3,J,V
ASSPRTQDEAF,TRBJ1-1,TRBV11-2
ASSLIQTGLNTGELF,TRBJ2-2,TRBV7-8
ASSLGGVNEKLF,TRBJ1-4,TRBV28
ASSPPGGADSSYEQY,TRBJ2-7,TRBV7-2
ASSRGLADPYEQY,TRBJ2-7,TRBV7-9
ASTLDGSVGRHQF,TRBJ2-1,TRBV12-3/TRBV12-4
ASSERQGELF,TRBJ2-2,TRBV2
ASSPWDRGRTEAF,TRBJ1-1,TRBV27
ASSLMIRGLRQPQH,TRBJ1-5,TRBV5-6
ASSLALGELF,TRBJ2-2,TRBV5-3
ASESPPGTIHEQY,TRBJ2-7,TRBV7-4
ASSFNRVASGELAKNIQY,TRBJ2-4,TRBV6-2/TRBV6-3
ASSGQAPTYEQY,TRBJ2-7,TRBV27
ASTLRGLAGGNNEQF,TRBJ2-1,TRBV27
ASSSEGTGNEKLF,TRBJ1-4,TRBV7-2
ASSLVFGGVQF,TRBJ2-1,TRBV11-2
ASSLRLWAGATNEKLF,TRBJ1-4,TRBV28
ASSLEFNEQF,TRBJ2-1,TRBV11-1
ASSPEGGANYGYT,TRBJ1-2,TRBV7-9
ASSGGEGAVQPQH,TRBJ1-5,TRBV25-1
ATRRAEAF,TRBJ1-1,TRBV24-1
ASSFPSGGQGPYNEQF,TRBJ2-1,TRBV6-6
ATSRVPMDRAYGYT,TRBJ1-2,TRBV15
ASRRDRLTDTQY,TRBJ2-3,TRBV25-1
ASSQDSFPQGYGYT,TRBJ1-2,TRBV4-2
ASSQRGGGSYEQY,TRBJ2-7,TRBV28
ASTSDTARNEQF,TRBJ2-1,TRBV7-2
ASSLVNLPYEQY,TRBJ2-7,TRBV12-3/TRBV12-4